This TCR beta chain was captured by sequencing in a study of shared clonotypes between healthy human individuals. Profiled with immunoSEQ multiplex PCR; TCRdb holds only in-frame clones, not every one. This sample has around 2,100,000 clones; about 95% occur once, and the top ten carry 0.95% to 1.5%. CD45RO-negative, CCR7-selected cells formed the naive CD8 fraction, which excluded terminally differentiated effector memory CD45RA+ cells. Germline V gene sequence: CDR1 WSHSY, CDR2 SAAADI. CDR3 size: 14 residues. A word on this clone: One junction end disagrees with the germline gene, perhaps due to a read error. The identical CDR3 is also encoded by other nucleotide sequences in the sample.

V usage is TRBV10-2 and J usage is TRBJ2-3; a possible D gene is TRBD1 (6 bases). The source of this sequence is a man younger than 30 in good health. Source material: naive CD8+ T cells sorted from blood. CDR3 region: CASSQGLSTDTQYF. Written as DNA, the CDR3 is TGCGCTAGCAGTCAGGGGCTTAGCACGGATACGCAGTATTTT.